These 13 T cell receptor beta chains originate from one sample sequenced in a study of beta chain features in type 1 diabetes. Regarding the study as a whole: All four CD4+ subsets of Type 1 diabetes patients contained TCRB CDR3s that were moderately but significantly shorter.

These receptors' antigens are unknown. The sequenced template was cDNA made from the entire isolated RNA. Method: immunoSEQ multiplex PCR; TCRdb's copy keeps in-frame clones and lacks some. The sample comprises approximately 360,000 clones, about 12% of which are singletons, and around 0.0099% rests with the top ten. The sample comprised naive CD4+ T cells from blood. These receptors originate from a woman aged 18-35 years with type 1 diabetes.

J is TRBJ1-3 and V is TRBV15; 7 bases align to TRBD1. The CDR3 spans 17 residues. Trimming at V came to 2 bases and at J to 0 bases, leaving 7 bases not matched to a gene. Per germline, CDR1 LNHNV and CDR2 YYDKDF (reference sequence). CDR3 bases: TGTGCCACCAGCAGAAGACGACAGGGTGGCTCTGGAAACACCATATATTTT. Encoded protein: CATSRRRQGGSGNTIYF.

The table lists this clone with a few counts. The rearrangement links TRBV2 to TRBJ2-7; D is ambiguous. Trimming cost V 6 bases and J 3 bases, with 15 bases left between them. There are 14 residues in the CDR3. CDR1 is SNHLY and CDR2 is FYNNEI in the germline V gene. The CDR3 loop is CASRKPLGLYEQYF. Written as DNA, the CDR3 is TGTGCCAGCAGGAAGCCCCTCGGTCTCTACGAGCAGTACTTC.

This clone appeared a few times. The V call is TRBV4-2, the J call TRBJ2-2; perhaps TRBD1 as D (5 bases). The CDR3 is 15 residues long. The germline V gene encodes CDR1 LGHNA and CDR2 YNFKEQ. The ends were cut back, 4 bases at V and 4 bases at J, with 13 bases in the middle. The DNA of the CDR3 is TGTGCCAGCAGCCCACGACAGCCGGGCACCGGGGAGCTGTTTTTT. It translates to CASSPRQPGTGELFF.

This rearrangement joins TRBV7-9 to TRBJ2-2; TRBD2 matches 7 bases. There are 15 residues in the CDR3. V lost 5 bases, J lost 7 bases, and 10 bases stayed unmatched. Germline V lookup: CDR1 SEHNR, CDR2 FQNEAQ (reference sequence). The CDR3 loop reads CASSPLAVKFGELFF. The CDR3 DNA reads TGTGCCAGCAGCCCCCTAGCGGTGAAGTTCGGGGAGCTGTTTTTT.

The V call is TRBV7-2, the J call TRBJ1-2; D unresolved. The CDR3 has 12 amino acids. Germline CDR1 and CDR2: SGHTA and FQGNSA. V was clipped by 5 bases and J by 2 bases, with 6 bases between them. The CDR3 reads CASSVENYGYTF. As DNA, the CDR3 is TGTGCCAGCAGCGTCGAGAACTATGGCTACACCTTC.

This clone was detected a few times. This chain uses TRBV7-3 with TRBJ2-5; D remains ambiguous. Germline V gives CDR1 SGHTA, CDR2 FQGTGA. This CDR3 spans 15 amino acids. The ends were cut back, 3 bases at V and 4 bases at J, with 15 bases in the middle. CDR3 amino acids: CASSLWSGERETQYF. CDR3 coding DNA: TGTGCCAGCAGCTTGTGGTCGGGTGAACGAGAGACCCAGTACTTC.

The genes are TRBV6-5 and TRBJ1-1; D call uncertain. Germline CDR1 is MNHEY and CDR2 is SVGAGI. The V and J ends lost 2 bases and 6 bases respectively, with 10 bases between them. The CDR3 runs 13 residues. The CDR3 reads CASSYKGSAEAFF. Here the CDR3 DNA reads TGTGCCAGCAGTTACAAAGGGAGCGCTGAAGCTTTCTTT.

The chain is built from TRBV9 and TRBJ2-5; TRBD1 is a possible D gene (6 bases). Germline values: CDR1 SGDLS, CDR2 YYNGEE. The CDR3 spans 16 residues. The V gene lost 3 bases and the J gene lost 1 base, with 16 bases spanning the gap. The CDR3, as DNA: TGTGCCAGCAGCGGCATTACCGGACAGCTCCAAGAGACCCAGTACTTC. Translated: CASSGITGQLQETQYF.

The rearrangement joins TRBV11-1 to TRBJ1-1, with D tentatively TRBD1 (6 bases). Looked up from germline, CDR1 is SGHAT and CDR2 is FQDESV (reference sequence). V was pared by 7 bases and J by 4 bases, with 10 bases between. The CDR3 length is 12 residues. The CDR3 protein is CASNSGATEAFF. As DNA, the CDR3 is TGTGCCAGCAACTCAGGGGCCACTGAAGCTTTCTTT.

The chain is built from TRBV7-9 and TRBJ1-1; TRBD1 is a possible D gene (5 bases). Germline CDR1 reads SEHNR; CDR2 reads FQNEAQ (reference sequence). The V gene lost 5 bases and the J gene lost 7 bases, with 11 bases spanning the gap. This CDR3 spans 12 amino acids. Here the CDR3 reads CASSPRVGEAFF. The CDR3, as DNA: TGTGCCAGCAGCCCCAGGGTTGGTGAAGCTTTCTTT.

The sample holds a few counts of this clone. V gene TRBV7-2 combines with J gene TRBJ1-2, with TRBD1 identical over 8 bases. The junction had 8 bases not matched to a gene; V was cut back by 6 bases and J by 5 bases. The germline gives CDR1 SGHTA, CDR2 FQGNSA. The CDR3 loop spans 14 amino acids. The CDR3 loop is CASSSGTGLYGYTF. The CDR3 nucleotides are TGTGCCAGCAGTTCCGGGACAGGCCTTTATGGCTACACCTTC.

The chain couples TRBV19 to TRBJ2-1, with D maybe TRBD2 (5 bases). Germline CDR1 reads LNHDA; CDR2 reads SQIVND (reference sequence). V lost 3 bases and J 6 bases, leaving 12 bases between the germline ends. There are 14 residues in the CDR3. The CDR3 DNA follows: TGTGCCAGTAGTATCCGAGGGTCGGGCAATGAGCAGTTCTTC. Protein product: CASSIRGSGNEQFF.

The genes are TRBV30 and TRBJ1-3, with D hard to call. CDR1 GTSNPN and CDR2 SVGIG come from the germline V gene (reference sequence). The CDR3 spans 14 residues. The germline V and J ends were trimmed by 5 bases and 0 bases, with 11 bases remaining between them. The CDR3 DNA reads TGTGCCTGGGCACCCCCCAGCTCTGGAAACACCATATATTTT. Protein sequence: CAWAPPSSGNTIYF.